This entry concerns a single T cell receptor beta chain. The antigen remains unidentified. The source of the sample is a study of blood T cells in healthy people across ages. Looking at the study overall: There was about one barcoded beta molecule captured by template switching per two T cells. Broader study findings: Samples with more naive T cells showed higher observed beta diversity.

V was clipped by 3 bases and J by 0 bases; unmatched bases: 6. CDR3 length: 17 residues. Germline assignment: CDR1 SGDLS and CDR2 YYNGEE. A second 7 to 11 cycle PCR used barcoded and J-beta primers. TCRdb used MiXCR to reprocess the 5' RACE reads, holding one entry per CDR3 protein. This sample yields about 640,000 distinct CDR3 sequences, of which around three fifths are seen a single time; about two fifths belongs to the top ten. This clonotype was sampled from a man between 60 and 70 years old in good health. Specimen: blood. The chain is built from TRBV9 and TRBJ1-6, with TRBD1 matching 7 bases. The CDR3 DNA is TGTGCCAGCAGCGCTCGACAGGGCAGCTCCTATAATTCACCCCTCCACTTT. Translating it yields CASSARQGSSYNSPLHF. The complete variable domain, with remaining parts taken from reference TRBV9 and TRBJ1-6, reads DSGVTQTPKHLITATGQRVTLRCSPRSGDLSVYWYQQSLDQGLQFLIQYYNGEERAKGNILERFSAQQFPDLHSELNLSSLELGDSALYFCASSARQGSSYNSPLHFGNGTRLTVT.